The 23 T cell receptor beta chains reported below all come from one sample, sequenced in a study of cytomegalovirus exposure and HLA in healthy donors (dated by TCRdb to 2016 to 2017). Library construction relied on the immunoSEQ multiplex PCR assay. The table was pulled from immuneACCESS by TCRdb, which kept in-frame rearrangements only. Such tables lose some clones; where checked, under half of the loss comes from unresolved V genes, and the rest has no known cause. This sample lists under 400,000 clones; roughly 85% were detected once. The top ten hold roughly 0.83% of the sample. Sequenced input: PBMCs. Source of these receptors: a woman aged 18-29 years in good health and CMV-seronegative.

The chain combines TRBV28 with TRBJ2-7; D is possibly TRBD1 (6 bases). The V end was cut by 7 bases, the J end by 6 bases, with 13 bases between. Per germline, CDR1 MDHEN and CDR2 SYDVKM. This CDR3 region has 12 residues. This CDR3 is CASNRAVSEQYF. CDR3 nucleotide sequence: TGTGCCAGCAACAGGGCGGTCAGCGAGCAGTACTTC.

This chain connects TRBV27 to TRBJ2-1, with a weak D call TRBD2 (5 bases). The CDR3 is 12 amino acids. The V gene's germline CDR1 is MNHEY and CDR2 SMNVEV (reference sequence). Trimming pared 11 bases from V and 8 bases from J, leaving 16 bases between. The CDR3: CARIGELDEQFF. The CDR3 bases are TGTGCCCGAATCGGGGAGTTGGATGAGCAGTTCTTC.

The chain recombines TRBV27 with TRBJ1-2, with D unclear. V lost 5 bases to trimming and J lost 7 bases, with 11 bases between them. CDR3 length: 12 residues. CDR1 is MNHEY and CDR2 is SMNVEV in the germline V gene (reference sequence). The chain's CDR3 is CASSPRAGGYTF. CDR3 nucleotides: TGTGCCAGCAGTCCAAGGGCGGGTGGCTACACCTTC.

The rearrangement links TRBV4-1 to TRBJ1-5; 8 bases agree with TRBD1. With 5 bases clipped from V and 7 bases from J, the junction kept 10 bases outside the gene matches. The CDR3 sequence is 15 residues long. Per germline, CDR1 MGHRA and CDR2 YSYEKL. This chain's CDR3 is CASSGTGGELQPQHF. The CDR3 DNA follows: TGCGCCAGCAGCGGAACAGGGGGAGAACTCCAGCCCCAGCATTTT.

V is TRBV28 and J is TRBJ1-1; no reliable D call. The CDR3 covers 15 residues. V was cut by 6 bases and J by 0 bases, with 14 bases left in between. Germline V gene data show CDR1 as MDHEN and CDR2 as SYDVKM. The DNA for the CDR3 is TGTGCCAGCAGCCCGCGACTCGGGATGAACACTGAAGCTTTCTTT. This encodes CASSPRLGMNTEAFF.

CDR3 bases: TGTGCCTGGAGCCAGGGTACAGCAGCTTTCTTT. The encoded protein is CAWSQGTAAFF. This chain joins TRBV30 and TRBJ1-1; D is possibly TRBD1 (5 bases). The V end was cut by 3 bases, the J end by 10 bases, with 12 bases between. This CDR3 spans 11 amino acids. Germline CDR1 GTSNPN, CDR2 SVGIG (reference sequence).

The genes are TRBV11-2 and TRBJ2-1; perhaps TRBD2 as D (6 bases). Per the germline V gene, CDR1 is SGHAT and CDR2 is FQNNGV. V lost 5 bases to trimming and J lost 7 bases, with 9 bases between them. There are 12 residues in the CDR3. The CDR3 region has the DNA TGTGCCAGCAGCCGACTAGGAAATGAGCAGTTCTTC. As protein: CASSRLGNEQFF.

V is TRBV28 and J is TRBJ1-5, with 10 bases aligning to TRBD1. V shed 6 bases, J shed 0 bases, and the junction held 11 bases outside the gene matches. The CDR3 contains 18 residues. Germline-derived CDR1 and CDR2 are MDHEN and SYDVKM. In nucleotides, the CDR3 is TGTGCCAGCAGGGCAGGGACAGGGGCCTCCTATAGCAATCAGCCCCAGCATTTT. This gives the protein CASRAGTGASYSNQPQHF.

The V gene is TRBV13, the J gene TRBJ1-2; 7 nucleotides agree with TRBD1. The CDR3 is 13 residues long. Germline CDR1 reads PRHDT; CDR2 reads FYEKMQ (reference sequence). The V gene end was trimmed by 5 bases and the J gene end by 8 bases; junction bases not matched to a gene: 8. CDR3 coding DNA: TGTGCCAGCAGCCCCAGGGGGTCTCGCGGCTACACCTTC. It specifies CASSPRGSRGYTF.

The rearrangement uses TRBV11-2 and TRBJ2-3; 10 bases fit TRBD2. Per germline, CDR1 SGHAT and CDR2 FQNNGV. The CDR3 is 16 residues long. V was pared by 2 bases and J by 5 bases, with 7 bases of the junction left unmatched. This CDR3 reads CASSLLAGVAGDTQYF. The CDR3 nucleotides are TGTGCCAGCAGCTTACTAGCGGGAGTTGCTGGAGATACGCAGTATTTT.

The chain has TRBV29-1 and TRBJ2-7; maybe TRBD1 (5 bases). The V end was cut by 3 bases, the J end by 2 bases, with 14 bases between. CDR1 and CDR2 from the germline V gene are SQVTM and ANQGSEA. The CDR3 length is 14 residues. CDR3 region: CSVEVQDGAYEQYF. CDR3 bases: TGCAGCGTTGAGGTACAGGACGGAGCCTACGAGCAGTACTTC.

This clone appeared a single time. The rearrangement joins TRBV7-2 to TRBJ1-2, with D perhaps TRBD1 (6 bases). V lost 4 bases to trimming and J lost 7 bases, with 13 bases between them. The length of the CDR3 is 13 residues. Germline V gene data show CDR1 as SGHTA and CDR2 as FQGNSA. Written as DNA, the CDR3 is TGTGCCAGCAGCTCGCCGACAGGTGCTGGCTACACCTTC. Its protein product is CASSSPTGAGYTF.

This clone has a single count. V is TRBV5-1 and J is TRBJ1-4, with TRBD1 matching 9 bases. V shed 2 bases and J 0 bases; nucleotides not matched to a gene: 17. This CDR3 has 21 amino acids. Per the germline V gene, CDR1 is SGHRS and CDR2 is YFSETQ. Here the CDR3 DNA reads TGCGCCAGCAGCTTATACCCCCGGGACAGGGACGTAGTTGCAACTAATGAAAAACTGTTTTTT. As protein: CASSLYPRDRDVVATNEKLFF.

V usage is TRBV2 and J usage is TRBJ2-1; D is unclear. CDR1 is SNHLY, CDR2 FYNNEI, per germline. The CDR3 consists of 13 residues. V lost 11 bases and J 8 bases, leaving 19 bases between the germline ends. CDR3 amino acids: CAARGGHVDEQFF. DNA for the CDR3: TGTGCCGCCCGTGGCGGCCATGTGGATGAGCAGTTCTTC.

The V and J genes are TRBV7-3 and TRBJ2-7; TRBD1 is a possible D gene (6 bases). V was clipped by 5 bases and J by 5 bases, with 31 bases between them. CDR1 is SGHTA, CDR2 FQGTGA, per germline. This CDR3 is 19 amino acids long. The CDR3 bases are TGTGCCAGCAGCCTACAGCCACTAGGGGGACAACGAAGTACAGACGAGCAGTACTTC. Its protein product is CASSLQPLGGQRSTDEQYF.

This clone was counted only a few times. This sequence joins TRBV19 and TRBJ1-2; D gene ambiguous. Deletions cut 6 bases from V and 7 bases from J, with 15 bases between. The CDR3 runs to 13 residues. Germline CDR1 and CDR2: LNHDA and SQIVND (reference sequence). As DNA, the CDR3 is TGTGCCAGTAGCGAGGGCCCACGGAGTGGCTACACCTTC. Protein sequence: CASSEGPRSGYTF.

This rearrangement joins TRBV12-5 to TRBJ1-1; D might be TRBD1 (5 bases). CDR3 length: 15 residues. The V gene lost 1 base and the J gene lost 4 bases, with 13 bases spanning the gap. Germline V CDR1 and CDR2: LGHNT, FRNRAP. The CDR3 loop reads CASGLDSGRGTEAFF. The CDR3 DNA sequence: TGTGCTAGTGGTTTGGACTCCGGGAGGGGCACTGAAGCTTTCTTT.

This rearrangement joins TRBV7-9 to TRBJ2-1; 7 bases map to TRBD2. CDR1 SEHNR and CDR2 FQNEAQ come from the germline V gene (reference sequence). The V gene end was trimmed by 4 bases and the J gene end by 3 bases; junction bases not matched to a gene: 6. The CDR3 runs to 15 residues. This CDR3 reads CASSSTSEDYNEQFF. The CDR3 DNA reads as TGTGCCAGCAGCTCCACTAGCGAGGACTACAATGAGCAGTTCTTC.

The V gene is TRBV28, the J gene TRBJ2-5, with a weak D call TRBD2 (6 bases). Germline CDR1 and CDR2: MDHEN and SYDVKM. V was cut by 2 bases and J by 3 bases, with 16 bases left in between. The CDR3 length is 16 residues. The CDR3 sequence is CASSLGLFLEKETQYF. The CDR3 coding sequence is TGTGCCAGCAGTTTAGGACTATTCTTAGAGAAAGAGACCCAGTACTTC.

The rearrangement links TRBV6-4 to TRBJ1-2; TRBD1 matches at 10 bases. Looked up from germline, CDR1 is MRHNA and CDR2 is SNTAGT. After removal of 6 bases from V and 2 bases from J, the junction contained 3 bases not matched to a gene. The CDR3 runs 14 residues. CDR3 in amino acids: CASSRDRGNYGYTF. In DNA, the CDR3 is TGTGCCAGCAGCCGGGACAGGGGAAACTATGGCTACACCTTC.

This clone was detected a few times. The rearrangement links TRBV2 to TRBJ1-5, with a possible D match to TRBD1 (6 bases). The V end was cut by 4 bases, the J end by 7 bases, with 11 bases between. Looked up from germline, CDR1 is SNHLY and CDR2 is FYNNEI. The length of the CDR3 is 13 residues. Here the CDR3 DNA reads TGTGCCAGCAGTGTTGGGCAGGGGCAGCCCCAGCATTTT. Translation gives CASSVGQGQPQHF.

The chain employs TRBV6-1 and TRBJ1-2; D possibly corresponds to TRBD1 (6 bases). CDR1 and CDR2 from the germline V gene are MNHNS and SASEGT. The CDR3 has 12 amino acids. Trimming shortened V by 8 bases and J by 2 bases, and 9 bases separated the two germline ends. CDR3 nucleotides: TGTGCCAGCCAGGGGATGAACTATGGCTACACCTTC. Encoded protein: CASQGMNYGYTF.

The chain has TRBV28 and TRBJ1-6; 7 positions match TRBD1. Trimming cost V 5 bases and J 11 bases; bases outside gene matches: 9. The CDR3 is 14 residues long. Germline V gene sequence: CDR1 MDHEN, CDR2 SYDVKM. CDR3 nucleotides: TGTGCCAGCAGTCCTGCGACAGGGATGGCACCCCTCCACTTT. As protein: CASSPATGMAPLHF.